The rows below give T cell receptor beta chains drawn from one sample of a study of blood T cell repertoires in COVID-19. Only in-frame clones appear in the TCRdb table, and some are missing; sequencing was by immunoSEQ multiplex PCR. The data contain fewer than 350,000 clones, 86% of them seen just once; the ten biggest clones take up approximately 12%. The sequenced sample consisted of peripheral blood. The receptors here all came from a woman aged 30 to 39 with COVID-19, enrolled during active disease. Each CDR3 is given with its conserved first and last residue. Fields, in order: clone size, J gene, V gene, D gene, CDR3 DNA, CDR3 protein. A D gene is named only where the DNA matches it firmly. Only part of the rows carry a size: once, few, many, or a class if the clone is expanded.

clone size: -
J gene: TRBJ2-5
V gene: TRBV3-1/TRBV3-2
D gene: TRBD1
CDR3 DNA: TGTGCCAGCAGCCTGACAGGGGGCGGGGGGCTCCTGAGGACCCAGTACTTC
CDR3 protein: CASSLTGGGGLLRTQYF

clone size: -
J gene: TRBJ1-2
V gene: TRBV6-5
D gene: -
CDR3 DNA: TGTGCCAGCAGTTACTCGAGGCCCCCCCTTGGCTACACCTTC
CDR3 protein: CASSYSRPPLGYTF

clone size: -
J gene: TRBJ1-4
V gene: TRBV6-6
D gene: TRBD1
CDR3 DNA: TGTGCCAGCAGCGGACAGGTTAATGAAAAACTGTTTTTT
CDR3 protein: CASSGQVNEKLFF

clone size: -
J gene: TRBJ1-6
V gene: TRBV5-6
D gene: -
CDR3 DNA: TGTGCCAGCAGCCCGATTGAGGATTCACCCCTCCACTTT
CDR3 protein: CASSPIEDSPLHF

clone size: -
J gene: TRBJ1-6
V gene: TRBV6-5
D gene: -
CDR3 DNA: TGTGCCAGCAGGCCCCGGGACCGGGGGGTGGCCCTCCACTTT
CDR3 protein: CASRPRDRGVALHF

clone size: -
J gene: TRBJ2-7
V gene: TRBV7-9
D gene: -
CDR3 DNA: TGTGCCAGCAGCTTAAGGTCCGGGGACGAGCAGTACTTC
CDR3 protein: CASSLRSGDEQYF

clone size: once
J gene: TRBJ2-7
V gene: TRBV21-1
D gene: -
CDR3 DNA: TGTGCCAGCAGCAACGGGACTAGCCGGGCCTACGAGCAGTACTTC
CDR3 protein: CASSNGTSRAYEQYF

clone size: -
J gene: TRBJ1-3
V gene: TRBV5-4
D gene: -
CDR3 DNA: TGTGCCAGCAGCTTGGAACAGCTCGGAAACACCATATATTTT
CDR3 protein: CASSLEQLGNTIYF

clone size: -
J gene: TRBJ1-2
V gene: TRBV3-1/TRBV3-2
D gene: -
CDR3 DNA: TGTGCCAGCAGCCAAGCCACAGGGCCAGGCTACACCTTC
CDR3 protein: CASSQATGPGYTF

clone size: -
J gene: TRBJ1-1
V gene: TRBV19
D gene: TRBD1
CDR3 DNA: TGTGCCAGCCTCACAGGGGGGAAGACTGAAGCTTTCTTT
CDR3 protein: CASLTGGKTEAFF

clone size: -
J gene: TRBJ2-3
V gene: TRBV5-4
D gene: -
CDR3 DNA: TGTGCCAGCAACTTGGGTGGGGCGGGGAGCACAGATACGCAGTATTTT
CDR3 protein: CASNLGGAGSTDTQYF

clone size: -
J gene: TRBJ2-7
V gene: TRBV27
D gene: -
CDR3 DNA: TGTGCCAGCAGTTTGAGTGCGGGCGAGCAGTACTTC
CDR3 protein: CASSLSAGEQYF

clone size: few
J gene: TRBJ2-3
V gene: TRBV2
D gene: -
CDR3 DNA: TGTGCCAGCTCGGGGGAAGCCTACACAGATACGCAGTATTTT
CDR3 protein: CASSGEAYTDTQYF

clone size: -
J gene: TRBJ1-1
V gene: TRBV4-1
D gene: TRBD1
CDR3 DNA: TGCGCCAGCAGCCAAGGGGACAGAAACACTGAAGCTTTCTTT
CDR3 protein: CASSQGDRNTEAFF

clone size: -
J gene: TRBJ2-7
V gene: TRBV3-1/TRBV3-2
D gene: -
CDR3 DNA: TGTGCCAGCAGCCAATGGGGCAGCAAAACCTACGAGCAGTACTTC
CDR3 protein: CASSQWGSKTYEQYF

clone size: -
J gene: TRBJ1-1
V gene: TRBV5-1
D gene: -
CDR3 DNA: TGCGCCAGCAGCTTGGTCGAGATGAACACTGAAGCTTTCTTT
CDR3 protein: CASSLVEMNTEAFF

clone size: -
J gene: TRBJ1-1
V gene: TRBV6-5
D gene: -
CDR3 DNA: TGTGCCAGCAGTTACTCGATCAGGATGGCTGAAGCTTTCTTT
CDR3 protein: CASSYSIRMAEAFF

clone size: -
J gene: TRBJ2-7
V gene: TRBV9
D gene: TRBD2
CDR3 DNA: TGTGCCAGCAGCGTCTGGCAGGGAGGGGTCGACGAGCAGTACTTC
CDR3 protein: CASSVWQGGVDEQYF

clone size: -
J gene: TRBJ2-1
V gene: TRBV4-1
D gene: TRBD2
CDR3 DNA: TGCGCCAGCAGCCAGGGACTAGCCTTCTACAATGAGCAGTTCTTC
CDR3 protein: CASSQGLAFYNEQFF

clone size: -
J gene: TRBJ1-2
V gene: TRBV28
D gene: -
CDR3 DNA: TGTGCCAGCAGTAGAGGCAGGGCGGGGTATGGCTACACCTTC
CDR3 protein: CASSRGRAGYGYTF

clone size: -
J gene: TRBJ1-1
V gene: TRBV3-1/TRBV3-2
D gene: TRBD1
CDR3 DNA: TGTGCCAGCAGCCGGACAGGTGATCATGAAGCTTTCTTT
CDR3 protein: CASSRTGDHEAFF

clone size: -
J gene: TRBJ2-3
V gene: TRBV6-2/TRBV6-3
D gene: -
CDR3 DNA: TGTGCCAGCAGTTACGGGGCAGCATCCACAGATACGCAGTATTTT
CDR3 protein: CASSYGAASTDTQYF

clone size: -
J gene: TRBJ2-1
V gene: TRBV4-1
D gene: -
CDR3 DNA: TGCGCCAGCAGCCAAGATCTGGGCCAGGGGAGCGATGAGCAGTTCTTC
CDR3 protein: CASSQDLGQGSDEQFF

clone size: few
J gene: TRBJ1-5
V gene: TRBV5-1
D gene: -
CDR3 DNA: TGCGCCAGCAGCCCGAATGGACAGAATAGCAATCAGCCCCAGCATTTT
CDR3 protein: CASSPNGQNSNQPQHF

clone size: once
J gene: TRBJ1-2
V gene: TRBV5-8
D gene: -
CDR3 DNA: TGTGCCAGCAGCGCTGATGACGGCGGTCTACTCTATGGCTACACCTTC
CDR3 protein: CASSADDGGLLYGYTF

clone size: -
J gene: TRBJ2-7
V gene: TRBV10-2
D gene: TRBD2
CDR3 DNA: TGCGCCAGCAGAGTAGCGGGGGGTGCCGCCTACGAGCAGTACTTC
CDR3 protein: CASRVAGGAAYEQYF

clone size: -
J gene: TRBJ2-5
V gene: TRBV5-4
D gene: -
CDR3 DNA: TGTGCCAGCAGCTTGGGGGGGGGCAAGGAGACCCAGTACTTC
CDR3 protein: CASSLGGGKETQYF

clone size: few
J gene: TRBJ2-2
V gene: TRBV24-1
D gene: TRBD1
CDR3 DNA: TGTGCCACGGGACAGGGTGGCGGGGAGCTGTTTTTT
CDR3 protein: CATGQGGGELFF

clone size: -
J gene: TRBJ1-4
V gene: TRBV5-4
D gene: -
CDR3 DNA: TGTGCCAGCAGCTTTGAGGGTTCAACTAATGAAAAACTGTTTTTT
CDR3 protein: CASSFEGSTNEKLFF

clone size: -
J gene: TRBJ2-2
V gene: TRBV11-3
D gene: -
CDR3 DNA: TGTGCCAGCAGCTTAGATTCAGGTAGAAGCACCGGGGAGCTGTTTTTT
CDR3 protein: CASSLDSGRSTGELFF

clone size: -
J gene: TRBJ2-3
V gene: TRBV6-5
D gene: TRBD1
CDR3 DNA: TGTGCCAGCGCCACCGGGACAGGCCAGGATACGCAGTATTTT
CDR3 protein: CASATGTGQDTQYF

clone size: -
J gene: TRBJ2-1
V gene: TRBV7-8
D gene: TRBD2
CDR3 DNA: TGTGCCAGCAGCTACCAGAGGCTAGCGGGGGGGCCTAAAAACTTTCGGTTCTTC
CDR3 protein: CASSYQRLAGGPKNFRFF

clone size: once
J gene: TRBJ2-5
V gene: TRBV3-1/TRBV3-2
D gene: TRBD2
CDR3 DNA: TGTGCCAGCAGCTCGACTAGCGGGGTACGGACCCAGTACTTC
CDR3 protein: CASSSTSGVRTQYF

clone size: -
J gene: TRBJ2-1
V gene: TRBV7-8
D gene: TRBD2
CDR3 DNA: TGTGCCAGCTGTTGTCCGGCGGGGGGGCTTTACAATGAGCAGTTCTTC
CDR3 protein: CASCCPAGGLYNEQFF

clone size: -
J gene: TRBJ1-5
V gene: TRBV10-2
D gene: -
CDR3 DNA: TGCGCCAGCAGCGAGACCCCGGACAGGCCCCAGCATTTT
CDR3 protein: CASSETPDRPQHF

clone size: -
J gene: TRBJ2-3
V gene: TRBV7-9
D gene: -
CDR3 DNA: TGTGCCAGCAGCTTCCCCGGAGTGGCAGATACGCAGTATTTT
CDR3 protein: CASSFPGVADTQYF

clone size: -
J gene: TRBJ1-1
V gene: TRBV6-5
D gene: -
CDR3 DNA: TGTGCCAGCAGGAACCGGTTGCTGAACACTGAAGCTTTCTTT
CDR3 protein: CASRNRLLNTEAFF

clone size: -
J gene: TRBJ2-7
V gene: TRBV5-6
D gene: TRBD2
CDR3 DNA: TGTGCCAGCAGCTTGTCACTAGCGGGGGGGCACCAGTACTTC
CDR3 protein: CASSLSLAGGHQYF

clone size: -
J gene: TRBJ2-2
V gene: TRBV10-3
D gene: -
CDR3 DNA: TGTGCCATCAGTGGTCAGGCGAACACCGGGGAGCTGTTTTTT
CDR3 protein: CAISGQANTGELFF

clone size: -
J gene: TRBJ2-2
V gene: TRBV5-1
D gene: TRBD2
CDR3 DNA: TGCGCCAGCACCCCCCCAGCCCTAGCGGGGGCGAACACCGGGGAGCTGTTTTTT
CDR3 protein: CASTPPALAGANTGELFF

clone size: many
J gene: TRBJ1-2
V gene: TRBV5-6
D gene: TRBD1
CDR3 DNA: TGTGCCAGCAGCCATAATCAGGGGGTAGACGGCTACACCTTC
CDR3 protein: CASSHNQGVDGYTF

clone size: -
J gene: TRBJ1-1
V gene: TRBV2
D gene: -
CDR3 DNA: TGTGCCAGCCTCTATCACGGTGGCGGCACTGAAGCTTTCTTT
CDR3 protein: CASLYHGGGTEAFF

clone size: -
J gene: TRBJ2-7
V gene: TRBV4-1
D gene: TRBD1
CDR3 DNA: TGCGCCAGCAGCCATGGGGACAGGGACGAGCAGTACTTC
CDR3 protein: CASSHGDRDEQYF

clone size: once
J gene: TRBJ2-1
V gene: TRBV3-1/TRBV3-2
D gene: TRBD1
CDR3 DNA: TGTGCCAGCAGCGATCGGGACAGGTCATACAATGAGCAGTTCTTC
CDR3 protein: CASSDRDRSYNEQFF

clone size: -
J gene: TRBJ2-7
V gene: TRBV11-3
D gene: TRBD1
CDR3 DNA: TGTGCCAGCAGCTTAGGAGGGGACAGATCCTACGAGCAGTACTTC
CDR3 protein: CASSLGGDRSYEQYF

clone size: -
J gene: TRBJ1-2
V gene: TRBV5-1
D gene: -
CDR3 DNA: TGCGCCAGCAGCCCAGGGGAAGGCCCCTTCTATGGCTACACCTTC
CDR3 protein: CASSPGEGPFYGYTF

clone size: -
J gene: TRBJ1-1
V gene: TRBV28
D gene: -
CDR3 DNA: TGTGCCAGCAGTTTGTACGGGGGAACTGAAGCTTTCTTT
CDR3 protein: CASSLYGGTEAFF

clone size: -
J gene: TRBJ1-1
V gene: TRBV27
D gene: -
CDR3 DNA: TGTGCCAGCAGCCCCGGCGGTGAAGCTTTCTTT
CDR3 protein: CASSPGGEAFF

clone size: once
J gene: TRBJ2-2
V gene: TRBV15
D gene: -
CDR3 DNA: TGTGCCACCAGCAGAGGAAGGCAGGCTTCCAACACCGGGGAGCTGTTTTTT
CDR3 protein: CATSRGRQASNTGELFF

clone size: -
J gene: TRBJ1-3
V gene: TRBV18
D gene: TRBD1
CDR3 DNA: TGTGCCAGCTCAACGACAGGGGGTACGGCTGGAAACACCATATATTTT
CDR3 protein: CASSTTGGTAGNTIYF

clone size: once
J gene: TRBJ1-5
V gene: TRBV6-1
D gene: -
CDR3 DNA: TGTGCCAGCAGTGGCCTAACAGGGCCCTATAGCAATCAGCCCCAGCATTTT
CDR3 protein: CASSGLTGPYSNQPQHF

clone size: -
J gene: TRBJ2-7
V gene: TRBV19
D gene: TRBD1
CDR3 DNA: TGTGCCAGTAGTATTTTAACTCGACAGGGTCCCGAGCAGTACTTC
CDR3 protein: CASSILTRQGPEQYF

clone size: -
J gene: TRBJ2-1
V gene: TRBV5-1
D gene: TRBD1
CDR3 DNA: TGCGCCAGCAGCACGGGACAGGCCGAAAATGAGCAGTTCTTC
CDR3 protein: CASSTGQAENEQFF

clone size: -
J gene: TRBJ2-3
V gene: TRBV5-1
D gene: TRBD1
CDR3 DNA: TGCGCCAGCAGCTTCTCGGACAGGGGGGTAGATACGCAGTATTTT
CDR3 protein: CASSFSDRGVDTQYF

clone size: -
J gene: TRBJ1-5
V gene: TRBV6-6
D gene: -
CDR3 DNA: TGTGCCAGCAGTTACTCATCGGGAATTCAGCCCCAGCATTTT
CDR3 protein: CASSYSSGIQPQHF

clone size: -
J gene: TRBJ1-5
V gene: TRBV19
D gene: TRBD1
CDR3 DNA: TGTGCCAGTAGTATGGAACAGGGGGCCTTTTTTCAGCCCCAGCATTTT
CDR3 protein: CASSMEQGAFFQPQHF

clone size: -
J gene: TRBJ2-2
V gene: TRBV3-1/TRBV3-2
D gene: -
CDR3 DNA: TGTGCCAGCAGCCTCGCTACGGGTGTATCCGGGGAGCTGTTTTTT
CDR3 protein: CASSLATGVSGELFF

clone size: few
J gene: TRBJ2-5
V gene: TRBV7-7
D gene: TRBD2
CDR3 DNA: TGTGCCAGCAGCTTAGGAGCGGGGGGCCCGGAGACCCAGTACTTC
CDR3 protein: CASSLGAGGPETQYF

clone size: once
J gene: TRBJ2-2
V gene: TRBV10-2
D gene: TRBD2
CDR3 DNA: TGCGCCAGCTCAGCGGGGGGGCCGGTAGAGCTGTTTTTT
CDR3 protein: CASSAGGPVELFF